The next 10 T cell receptor beta chains were all read from a single sample in a study of CD8+ T cells in alopecia areata. Following RNA extraction, reverse transcription yielded cDNA that acted as the sequencing template. Some clones are missing from TCRdb's copy, which holds only in-frame ones; the method was immunoSEQ multiplex PCR. The sample shows tens of thousands of clones, approximately 50% of them seen only once. The sequenced sample consisted of NKG2D-high CD8+ T cells sorted from blood. These receptors were obtained from a human donor with alopecia areata.

V usage is TRBV19 and J usage is TRBJ2-7; D is undetermined. This CDR3 contains 10 residues. The V end lost 9 bases, the J end lost 11 bases, and 14 bases lay between the germline ends. Looked up from germline, CDR1 is LNHDA and CDR2 is SQIVND (reference sequence). The CDR3 loop is CASGPTPEYF. CDR3 sequence (DNA): TGTGCCAGCGGGCCGACCCCGGAGTACTTC.

The chain employs TRBV14 and TRBJ1-2; no firm D call. Germline CDR1 reads SGHDN; CDR2 reads FVKESK. The CDR3 sequence is 16 residues long. With 0 bases removed from V and 4 bases from J, the gap between germline ends came to 15 bases. Written as DNA, the CDR3 is TGTGCCAGCAGCCAAGATCGAAGAGGGTTTGGCTATGGCTACACCTTC. Its translation: CASSQDRRGFGYGYTF. Combining the CDR3 with reference TRBV14 and TRBJ1-2 gives the whole variable domain EAGVTQFPSHSVIEKGQTVTLRCDPISGHDNLYWYRRVMGKEIKFLLHFVKESKQDESGMPNNRFLAERTGGTYSTLKVQPAELEDSGVYFCASSQDRRGFGYGYTFGSGTRLTVV.

This clone showed up just once. J is TRBJ2-1 and V is TRBV6-5, with D maybe TRBD2 (6 bases). The CDR3 spans 13 residues. The V gene's germline CDR1 is MNHEY and CDR2 SVGAGI. V was cut by 1 base and J by 7 bases, with 8 bases left in between. The CDR3 bases are TGTGCCAGCAGTTACTGGGCGGGGAATGAGCAGTTCTTC. Its protein is CASSYWAGNEQFF.

The chain links TRBV4-1 to TRBJ2-5; D perhaps matches TRBD2 (5 bases). The CDR3 length is 15 residues. Germline-derived CDR1 and CDR2 are MGHRA and YSYEKL. V was pared by 0 bases and J by 7 bases, with 15 bases between. CDR3 amino acids: CASSQEGGARVTQYF. CDR3 sequence (DNA): TGCGCCAGCAGCCAAGAAGGCGGCGCGAGGGTGACCCAGTACTTC.

This chain uses TRBV29-1 with TRBJ2-7; TRBD2 matches 7 bases. The better agreement between TRBJ2-1 and the DNA end casts doubt on the J call. Per germline, CDR1 SQVTM and CDR2 ANQGSEA. This CDR3 region has 17 residues. The CDR3 reads CSVEPRSGESSYNEQFF. CDR3 coding DNA: TGCAGCGTTGAACCACGGAGCGGGGAGAGCTCCTACAATGAGCAGTTCTTC.

This clone was picked up a small number of times. The chain has TRBV21-1 and TRBJ2-6. TRBV21-1 is a documented pseudogene. The CDR3 has 14 amino acids. The CDR3 spells CASSKKCGANVLTF. In DNA, the CDR3 is TGTGCCAGCAGCAAGAAGTGCGGGGCCAACGTCCTGACTTTC.

This clone was counted a few times. V and J are TRBV5-1 and TRBJ2-5; 9 bases agree with TRBD2. The CDR3 is 14 residues long. Trimming removed 3 bases from V and 2 bases from J; junction bases left unmatched: 2. Germline-derived CDR1 and CDR2 are SGHRS and YFSETQ. The CDR3 sequence: CASSSTSGQETQYF. CDR3 nucleotide sequence: TGCGCCAGCAGCTCGACTAGCGGACAAGAGACCCAGTACTTC. Looking up the rest from reference TRBV5-1 and TRBJ2-5 gives the full variable domain: KAGVTQTPRYLIKTRGQQVTLSCSPISGHRSVSWYQQTPGQGLQFLFEYFSETQRNKGNFPGRFSGRQFSNSRSEMNVSTLELGDSALYLCASSSTSGQETQYFGPGTRLLVL.

As DNA, the CDR3 is TGTGCCTGGAGTTCGGCGGAAAGCTCCTATAATTCACCCCTCCACTTT. As protein: CAWSSAESSYNSPLHF. The V gene is TRBV30, the J gene TRBJ1-6, with D hard to call. V lost 2 bases to trimming and J lost 0 bases, with 11 bases between them. There are 16 residues in the CDR3. Germline V gene data show CDR1 as GTSNPN and CDR2 as SVGIG (reference sequence).

This clone was observed a handful of times. The gene calls are TRBV7-9 and TRBJ2-4, with unresolved D. Germline V gene sequence: CDR1 SEHNR, CDR2 FQNEAQ (reference sequence). V was cut by 3 bases and J by 6 bases, with 6 bases left in between. The CDR3 spans 12 residues. CDR3 nucleotides: TGTGCCAGCAGCTTGGCTTCAAACATTCAGTACTTC. Amino acid sequence: CASSLASNIQYF.

As regards this clone: At one end the junction does not follow the germline gene, possibly because of a read error. The CDR3 loop is CASSFSTSFSF. The CDR3 DNA reads as TGTGCCAGCAGCTTCTCGACTAGCTTTTCTTTC. J is TRBJ2-7 and V is TRBV7-6; 7 positions match TRBD2. The CDR3 has 11 amino acids. Germline lookup yields CDR1 SGHVS and CDR2 FNYEAQ.